A selection of T cell receptor beta chains follows, all from one sample in a study of blood T cell repertoires in COVID-19. Sequencing was performed with immunoSEQ multiplex PCR; in TCRdb, only in-frame clones are kept and a portion is missing. The sample lists approximately 54,000 clones, roughly four fifths occurring once. Sequencing was done on a sample of peripheral blood. The receptors shown here come from a woman aged 55 to 70 with acute or convalescent COVID-19. CDR3s leave out the opening cysteine and the closing phenylalanine or tryptophan. D genes are given only for firm matches.

CDR3: ASSLQGSGANVLT
D: .
V: TRBV5-1

CDR3: ASRIAGDPDTQY
D: .
V: TRBV5-1

CDR3: ASSHSPAHEKLF
D: .
V: TRBV19

CDR3: ASSKETGQAEAF
D: TRBD1
V: TRBV19

CDR3: ASSRLGARNTGELF
D: .
V: TRBV3-1/TRBV3-2

CDR3: ASSVGTGSTTDTQY
D: TRBD1
V: TRBV11-3

CDR3: ASSFGDEQF
D: .
V: TRBV5-4

CDR3: ASSEWGQSTNEKLF
D: TRBD1
V: TRBV6-1

CDR3: ASSPALRGKLF
D: .
V: TRBV7-9

CDR3: ASSLGEGGYNEQF
D: TRBD2
V: TRBV5-1

CDR3: ASIKDRALTGYT
D: TRBD1
V: TRBV28

CDR3: ASSWSDRPEEQY
D: TRBD1
V: TRBV6-5

CDR3: ASSYEDTGFEKLF
D: .
V: TRBV6-5

CDR3: ATSDSGTVYGYT
D: TRBD1
V: TRBV24-1

CDR3: ASSQGHTTGNTIY
D: .
V: TRBV7-6

CDR3: ASSHRTGRISYNEQF
D: TRBD2
V: TRBV3-1/TRBV3-2

CDR3: ATSENYGYT
D: .
V: TRBV28

CDR3: TSSQVPGMGTNQPQH
D: .
V: TRBV1

CDR3: ATRLSNSPLH
D: .
V: TRBV11-2

CDR3: ASSLPSLAGGLETQY
D: TRBD2
V: TRBV7-9

CDR3: AISESTGIGSYEQY
D: .
V: TRBV10-3

CDR3: ASSSARWTSGSNEQF
D: .
V: TRBV12-1

CDR3: ASSLGQGNLAPLH
D: TRBD1
V: TRBV5-4

CDR3: SVVGQGRPDTQY
D: TRBD1
V: TRBV29-1

CDR3: ASSVAMDSLAYT
D: .
V: TRBV9

CDR3: ASSYSEASGANVLT
D: .
V: TRBV6-5

CDR3: ASRIRDRGYGYT
D: TRBD1
V: TRBV19

CDR3: ASSIGGQGTSWETQY
D: TRBD1
V: TRBV19

CDR3: ASSQVPGGGETQY
D: TRBD2
V: TRBV3-1/TRBV3-2

CDR3: ASRKFGTGEEKLF
D: TRBD1
V: TRBV19

CDR3: ASSKSTGRSPYGYT
D: TRBD1
V: TRBV6-4

CDR3: ASREGSTDTQY
D: .
V: TRBV27

CDR3: ASSSTSGALYEQY
D: TRBD2
V: TRBV5-1